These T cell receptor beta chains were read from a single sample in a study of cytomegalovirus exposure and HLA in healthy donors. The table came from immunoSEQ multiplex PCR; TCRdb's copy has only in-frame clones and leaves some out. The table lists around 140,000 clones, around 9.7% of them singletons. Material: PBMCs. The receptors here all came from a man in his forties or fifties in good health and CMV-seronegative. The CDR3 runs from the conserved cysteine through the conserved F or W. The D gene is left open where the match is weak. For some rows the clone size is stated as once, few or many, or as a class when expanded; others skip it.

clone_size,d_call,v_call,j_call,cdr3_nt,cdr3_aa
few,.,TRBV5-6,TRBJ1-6,TGTGCCAGCAGCTTGGGACAGAGTAATTCACCCCTCCACTTT,CASSLGQSNSPLHF
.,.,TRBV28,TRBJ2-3,TGTGCCAGCAGTTCCTTATTGGATACGCAGTATTTT,CASSSLLDTQYF
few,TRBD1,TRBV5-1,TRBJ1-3,TGCGCCAGCAGCCTGACAGGGCCTGGAAACACCATATATTTT,CASSLTGPGNTIYF
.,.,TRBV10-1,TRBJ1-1,TGCGCCAGCAGCGCGGACAGCCTGAACACTGAAGCTTTCTTT,CASSADSLNTEAFF
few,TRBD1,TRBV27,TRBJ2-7,TGTGCCAGCAGTTCGGCGGACAGGCCCTACGAGCAGTACTTC,CASSSADRPYEQYF
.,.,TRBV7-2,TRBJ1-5,TGTGCCAGCAGCCTCGGGAAGGGGGGCAATCAGCCCCAGCATTTT,CASSLGKGGNQPQHF
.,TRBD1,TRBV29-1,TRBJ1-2,TGCAGCGTTGGGGGGACAGGGTCTAACTATGGCTACACCTTC,CSVGGTGSNYGYTF
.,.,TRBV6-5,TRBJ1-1,TGTGCCAGCAGTTACCAGGCTGGTATGAACACTGAAGCTTTCTTT,CASSYQAGMNTEAFF
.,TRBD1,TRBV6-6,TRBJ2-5,TGTGCCAGCAGTTCCCGGGACAGGGGCCTCCAAGAGACCCAGTACTTC,CASSSRDRGLQETQYF
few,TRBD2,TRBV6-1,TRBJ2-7,TGTGCCAGCAGGCGGGGGGGCGATAGCTCCTACGAGCAGTACTTC,CASRRGGDSSYEQYF
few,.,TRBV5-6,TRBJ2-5,TGTGCCAGCAGCTTTAATTTGGGGCAGTACCAAGAGACCCAGTACTTC,CASSFNLGQYQETQYF
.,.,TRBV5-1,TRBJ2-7,TGCGCCAGCAGCTTGGCAGCGAGAAGCTCCTACGAGCAGTACTTC,CASSLAARSSYEQYF
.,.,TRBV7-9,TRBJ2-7,TGTGCCAGCAGCTTCGGGACACCCTACGAGCAGTACTTC,CASSFGTPYEQYF
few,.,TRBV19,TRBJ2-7,TGTGCCAGTAGTATTTCCGTAGCAAACAACTACGAGCAGTACTTC,CASSISVANNYEQYF
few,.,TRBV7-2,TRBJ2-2,TGTGCCAGCAGCGTATCCACACTCAGACAGGTGTTGACCACCGGGGAGCTGTTTTTT,CASSVSTLRQVLTTGELFF
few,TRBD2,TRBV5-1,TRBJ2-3,TGCGCCAGCAGCTTGGGAGTGACTAGCGGCACAGATACGCAGTATTTT,CASSLGVTSGTDTQYF
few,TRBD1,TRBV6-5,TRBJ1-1,TGTGCCAGCAGCTACAGGGGCCGGTCTGAAGCTTTCTTT,CASSYRGRSEAFF
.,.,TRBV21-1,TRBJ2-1,TGTGCCAGCCTCGGGAGTCAGATGTACAATGAGCAGTTCTTC,CASLGSQMYNEQFF
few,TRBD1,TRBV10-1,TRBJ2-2,TGCGCCAGCAGTGAGCGAGGGACAGGGGACACCGGGGAGCTGTTTTTT,CASSERGTGDTGELFF
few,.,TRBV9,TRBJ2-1,TGTGCCAGCAGCGTATTACGGGGGGCGAATGAGCAGTTCTTC,CASSVLRGANEQFF
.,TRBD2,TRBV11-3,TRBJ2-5,TGTGCCAGCAGCTTATGGACTAGCGGGAATGGTGAGACCCAGTACTTC,CASSLWTSGNGETQYF
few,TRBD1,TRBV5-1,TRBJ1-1,TGCGCCAGCAGCCCCCCGGGGGACAGCTACACTGAAGCTTTCTTT,CASSPPGDSYTEAFF
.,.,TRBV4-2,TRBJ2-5,TGTGCCAGCAGCCAAGATTTCCCTCGGGGGGCAGACGTTCAGACCCAGTACTTC,CASSQDFPRGADVQTQYF
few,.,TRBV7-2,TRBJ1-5,TGTGCCAGCAGCTCCTCGACAGGATATAGCAATCAGCCCCAGCATTTT,CASSSSTGYSNQPQHF
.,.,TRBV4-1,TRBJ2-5,TGCGCCAGCAGCCAAGCTTGGAAAGGGGGGGCTTCTGGGCAGAACCAGTACTTC,CASSQAWKGGASGQNQYF
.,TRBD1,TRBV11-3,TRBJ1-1,TGTGCCAGCAGCCTACGGGGACAGGGGAGCACTGAAGCTTTCTTT,CASSLRGQGSTEAFF